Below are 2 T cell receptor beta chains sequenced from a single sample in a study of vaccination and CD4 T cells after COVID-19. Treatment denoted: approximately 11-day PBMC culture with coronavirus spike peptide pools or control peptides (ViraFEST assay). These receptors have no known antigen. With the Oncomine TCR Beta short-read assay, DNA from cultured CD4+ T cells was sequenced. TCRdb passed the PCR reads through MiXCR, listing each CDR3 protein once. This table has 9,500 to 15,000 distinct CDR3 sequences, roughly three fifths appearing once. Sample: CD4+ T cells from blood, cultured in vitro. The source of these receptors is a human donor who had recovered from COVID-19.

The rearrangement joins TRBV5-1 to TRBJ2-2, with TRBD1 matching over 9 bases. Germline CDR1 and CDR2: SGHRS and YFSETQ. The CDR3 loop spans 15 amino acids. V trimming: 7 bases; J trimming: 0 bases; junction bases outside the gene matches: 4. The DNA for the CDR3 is TGCGCCAGCTCAACAGGGGGCACGAACACCGGGGAGCTGTTTTTT. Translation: CASSTGGTNTGELFF.

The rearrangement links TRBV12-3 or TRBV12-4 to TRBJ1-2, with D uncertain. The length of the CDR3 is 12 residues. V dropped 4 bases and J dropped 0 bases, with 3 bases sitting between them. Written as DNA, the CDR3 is TGTGCCAGCAGTTCCTCTAACTATGGCTACACCTTC. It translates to CASSSSNYGYTF.